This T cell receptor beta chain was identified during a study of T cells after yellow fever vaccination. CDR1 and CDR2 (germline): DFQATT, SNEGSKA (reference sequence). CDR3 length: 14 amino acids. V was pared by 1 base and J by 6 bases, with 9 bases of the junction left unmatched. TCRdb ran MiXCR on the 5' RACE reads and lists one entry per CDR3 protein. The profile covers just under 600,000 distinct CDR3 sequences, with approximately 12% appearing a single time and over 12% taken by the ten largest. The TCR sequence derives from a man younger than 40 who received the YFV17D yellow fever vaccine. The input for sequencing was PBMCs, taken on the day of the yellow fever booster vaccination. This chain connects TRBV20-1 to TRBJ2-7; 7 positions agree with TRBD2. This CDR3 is CSARVPGTIGEQYF. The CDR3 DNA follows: TGCAGTGCTAGAGTGCCTGGGACTATAGGCGAGCAGTACTTC.